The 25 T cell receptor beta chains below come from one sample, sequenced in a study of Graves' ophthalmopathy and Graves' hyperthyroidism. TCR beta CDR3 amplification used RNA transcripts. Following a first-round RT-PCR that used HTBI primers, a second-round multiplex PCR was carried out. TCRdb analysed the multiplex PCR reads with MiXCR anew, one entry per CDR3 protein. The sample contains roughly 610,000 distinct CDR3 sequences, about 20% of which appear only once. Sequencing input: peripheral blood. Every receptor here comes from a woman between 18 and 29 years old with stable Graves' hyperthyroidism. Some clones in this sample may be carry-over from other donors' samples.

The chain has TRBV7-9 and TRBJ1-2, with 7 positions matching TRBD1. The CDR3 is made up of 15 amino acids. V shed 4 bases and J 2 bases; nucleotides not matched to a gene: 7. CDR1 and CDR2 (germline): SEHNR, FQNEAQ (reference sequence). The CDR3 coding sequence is TGTGCCAGCAGCTACGACGGACAGGCCAACTATGGCTACACCTTC. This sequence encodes CASSYDGQANYGYTF.

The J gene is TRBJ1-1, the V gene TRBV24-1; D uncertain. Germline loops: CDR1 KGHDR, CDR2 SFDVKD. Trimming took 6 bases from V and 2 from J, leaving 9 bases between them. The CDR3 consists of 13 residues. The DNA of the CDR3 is TGTGCCACCAGTTCTGAGACTAACACTGAAGCTTTCTTT. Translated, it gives CATSSETNTEAFF.

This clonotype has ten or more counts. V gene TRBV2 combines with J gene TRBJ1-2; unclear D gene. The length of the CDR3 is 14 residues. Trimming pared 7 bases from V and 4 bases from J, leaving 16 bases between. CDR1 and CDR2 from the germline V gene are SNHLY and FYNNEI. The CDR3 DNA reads TGTGCCAGCACCCAACTGCAGGATCTCTATGGCTACACCTTC. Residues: CASTQLQDLYGYTF.

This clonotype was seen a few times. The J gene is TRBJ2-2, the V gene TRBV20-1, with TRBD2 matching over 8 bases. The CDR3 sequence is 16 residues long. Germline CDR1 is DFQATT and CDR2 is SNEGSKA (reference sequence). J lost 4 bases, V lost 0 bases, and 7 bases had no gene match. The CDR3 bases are TGCAGTGCTAGAGATTATTCGGGGGGGAGCACCGGGGAGCTGTTTTTT. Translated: CSARDYSGGSTGELFF.

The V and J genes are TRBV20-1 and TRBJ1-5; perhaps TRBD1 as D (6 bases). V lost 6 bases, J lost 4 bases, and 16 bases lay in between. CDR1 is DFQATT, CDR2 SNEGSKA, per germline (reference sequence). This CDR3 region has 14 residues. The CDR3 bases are TGCAGTGCCCTCGGACAGATTATAAATCAGCCCCAGCATTTT. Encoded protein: CSALGQIINQPQHF.

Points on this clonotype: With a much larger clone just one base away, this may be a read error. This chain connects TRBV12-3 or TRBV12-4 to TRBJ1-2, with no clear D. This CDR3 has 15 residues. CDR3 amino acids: CASSLSTSYSYGYSF. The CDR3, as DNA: TGTGCCAGCAGTTTAAGTACTTCCTACAGCTATGGCTACAGCTTC.

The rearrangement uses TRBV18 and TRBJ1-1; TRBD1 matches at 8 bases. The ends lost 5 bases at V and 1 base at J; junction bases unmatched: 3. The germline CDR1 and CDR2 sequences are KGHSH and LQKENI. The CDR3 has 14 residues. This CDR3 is CASSNRGRNTEAFF. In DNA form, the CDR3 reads TGTGCCAGCTCAAACAGGGGGAGGAACACTGAAGCTTTCTTT.

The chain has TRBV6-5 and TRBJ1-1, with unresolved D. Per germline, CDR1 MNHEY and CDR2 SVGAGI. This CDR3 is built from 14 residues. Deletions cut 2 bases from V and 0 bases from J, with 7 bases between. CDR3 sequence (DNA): TGTGCCAGCAGTTACATGGCGATGAACACTGAAGCTTTCTTT. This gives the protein CASSYMAMNTEAFF.

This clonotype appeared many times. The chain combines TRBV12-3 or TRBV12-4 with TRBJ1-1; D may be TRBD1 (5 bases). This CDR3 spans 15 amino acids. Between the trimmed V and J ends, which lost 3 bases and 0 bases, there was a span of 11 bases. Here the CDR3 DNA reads TGTGCCAGCAGTTTCAACCCGACAGTGAACACTGAAGCTTTCTTT. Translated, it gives CASSFNPTVNTEAFF.

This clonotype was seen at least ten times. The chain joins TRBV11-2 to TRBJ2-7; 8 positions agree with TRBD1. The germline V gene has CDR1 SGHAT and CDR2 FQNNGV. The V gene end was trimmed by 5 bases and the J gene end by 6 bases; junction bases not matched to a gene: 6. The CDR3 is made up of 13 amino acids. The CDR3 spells CASSPLTGAEQYF. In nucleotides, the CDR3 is TGTGCCAGCAGCCCCTTGACAGGGGCCGAGCAGTACTTC.

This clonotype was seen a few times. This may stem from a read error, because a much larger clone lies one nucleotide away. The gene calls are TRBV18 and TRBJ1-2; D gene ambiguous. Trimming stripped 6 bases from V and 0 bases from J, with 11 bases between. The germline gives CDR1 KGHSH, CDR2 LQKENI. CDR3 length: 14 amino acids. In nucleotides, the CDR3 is TGTGCCAGCTCTCCGGGGAGGACTAACTATGGCTACACCTTC. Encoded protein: CASSPGRTNYGYTF.

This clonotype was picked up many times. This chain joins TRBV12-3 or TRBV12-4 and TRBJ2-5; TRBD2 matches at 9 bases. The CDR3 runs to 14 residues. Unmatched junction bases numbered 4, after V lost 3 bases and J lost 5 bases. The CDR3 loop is CASSLAGGLETQYF. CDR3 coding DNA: TGTGCCAGCAGTTTGGCGGGGGGGCTCGAGACCCAGTACTTC.

The CDR3 spells CASSFSDDDTQYF. DNA of the CDR3: TGTGCCAGCAGCTTCAGTGACGACGATACGCAGTATTTT. This sequence joins TRBV5-5 and TRBJ2-3; no definite D call. CDR3 length equals 13 residues. V was pared by 2 bases and J by 6 bases, with 10 bases between. Germline loops: CDR1 SGHKS, CDR2 YYEKEE (reference sequence).

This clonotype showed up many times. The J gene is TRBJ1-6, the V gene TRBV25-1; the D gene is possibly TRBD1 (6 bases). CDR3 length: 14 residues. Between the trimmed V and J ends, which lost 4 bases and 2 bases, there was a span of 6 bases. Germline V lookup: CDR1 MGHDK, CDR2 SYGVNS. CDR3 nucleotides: TGTGCCAGCAGTGGGACAGCCTATAATTCACCCCTCCACTTT. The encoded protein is CASSGTAYNSPLHF.

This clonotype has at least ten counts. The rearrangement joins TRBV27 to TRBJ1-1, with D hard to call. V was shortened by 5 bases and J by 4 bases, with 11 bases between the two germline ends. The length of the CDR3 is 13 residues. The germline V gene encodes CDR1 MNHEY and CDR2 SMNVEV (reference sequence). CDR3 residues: CASSPSVLTEAFF. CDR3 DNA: TGTGCCAGCAGTCCTTCTGTCCTCACTGAAGCTTTCTTT.

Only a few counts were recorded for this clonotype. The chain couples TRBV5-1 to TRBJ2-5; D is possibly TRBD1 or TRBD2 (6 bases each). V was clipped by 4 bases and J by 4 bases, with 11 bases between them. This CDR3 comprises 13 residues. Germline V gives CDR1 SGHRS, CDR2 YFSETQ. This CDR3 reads CASSPEGGETQYF. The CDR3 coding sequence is TGCGCCAGCAGCCCGGAGGGGGGAGAGACCCAGTACTTC.

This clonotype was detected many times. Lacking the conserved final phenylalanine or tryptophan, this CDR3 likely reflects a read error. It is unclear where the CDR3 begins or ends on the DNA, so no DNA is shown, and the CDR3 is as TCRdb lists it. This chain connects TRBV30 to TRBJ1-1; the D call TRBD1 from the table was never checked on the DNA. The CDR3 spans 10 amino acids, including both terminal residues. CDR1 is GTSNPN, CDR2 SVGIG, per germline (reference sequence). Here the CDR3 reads CAWIMAGPGD.

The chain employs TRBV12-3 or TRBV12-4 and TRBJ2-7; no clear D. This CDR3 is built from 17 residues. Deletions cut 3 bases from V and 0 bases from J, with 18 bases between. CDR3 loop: CASSFNPLGRFSYEQYF. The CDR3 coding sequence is TGTGCCAGCAGTTTTAACCCTCTCGGCCGCTTCTCCTACGAGCAGTACTTC.

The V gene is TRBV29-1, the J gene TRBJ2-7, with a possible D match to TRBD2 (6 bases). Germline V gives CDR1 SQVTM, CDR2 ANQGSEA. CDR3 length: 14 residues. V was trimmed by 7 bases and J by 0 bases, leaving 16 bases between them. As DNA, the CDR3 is TGCAGCGCGGGACTGACCAAGAACTCCTACGAGCAGTACTTC. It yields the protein CSAGLTKNSYEQYF.

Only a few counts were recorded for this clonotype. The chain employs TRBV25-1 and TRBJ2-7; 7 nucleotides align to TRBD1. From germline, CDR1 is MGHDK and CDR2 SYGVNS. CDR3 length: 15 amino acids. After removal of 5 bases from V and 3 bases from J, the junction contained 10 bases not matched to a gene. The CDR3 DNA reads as TGTGCCAGCAGTTCTCCGGGACAGTGGGGCTACGAGCAGTACTTC. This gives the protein CASSSPGQWGYEQYF.

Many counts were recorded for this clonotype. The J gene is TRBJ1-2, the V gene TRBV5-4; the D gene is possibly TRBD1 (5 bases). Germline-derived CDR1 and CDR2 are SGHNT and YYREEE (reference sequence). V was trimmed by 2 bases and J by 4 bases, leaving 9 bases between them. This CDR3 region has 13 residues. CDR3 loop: CASSFDTGYGYTF. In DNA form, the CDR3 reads TGTGCCAGCAGCTTTGATACAGGCTATGGCTACACCTTC.

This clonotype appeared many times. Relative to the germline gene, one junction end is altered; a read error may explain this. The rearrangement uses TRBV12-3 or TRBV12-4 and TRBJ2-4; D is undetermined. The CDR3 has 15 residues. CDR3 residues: CASSLPRLAKNIKYF. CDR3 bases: TGTGCCAGCAGCCTCCCCCGGCTGGCCAAAAACATTAAGTACTTC.

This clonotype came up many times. In DNA, the CDR3 is TGTGCCTGGGGGGGAAACGACGGCATTCAGTACTTC. It encodes CAWGGNDGIQYF. The rearrangement uses TRBV30 and TRBJ2-4, with D perhaps assigned TRBD1 or TRBD2 (5 bases each). The V gene's germline CDR1 is GTSNPN and CDR2 SVGIG (reference sequence). V was pared by 5 bases and J by 9 bases, with 14 bases between. This CDR3 is 12 amino acids long.

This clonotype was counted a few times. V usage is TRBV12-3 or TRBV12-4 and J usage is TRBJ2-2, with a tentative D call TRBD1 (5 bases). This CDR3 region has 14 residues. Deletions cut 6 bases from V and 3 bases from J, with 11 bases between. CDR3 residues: CASRSRVDTGELFF. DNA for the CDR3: TGTGCCAGCAGGTCCAGGGTTGACACCGGGGAGCTGTTTTTT.

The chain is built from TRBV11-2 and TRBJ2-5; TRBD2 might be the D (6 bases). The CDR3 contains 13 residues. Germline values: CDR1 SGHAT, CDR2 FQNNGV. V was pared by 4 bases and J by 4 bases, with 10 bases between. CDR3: CASSSEAGETQYF. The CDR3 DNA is TGTGCCAGCAGCTCCGAAGCGGGAGAGACCCAGTACTTC.